Below, 5 T cell receptor beta chains from the same sample are listed, as sequenced in a study of T-cell memory formation after mild COVID-19. TCRdb passed the 5' RACE reads through MiXCR, listing each CDR3 protein once. Found here are about 57,000 distinct CDR3 sequences, more than 9% of them singletons; the top ten hold under 30%. Specimen: PBMCs or a T cell subset sorted from them (not recorded which). The receptors were sampled from a young man who had mild COVID-19 (a few samples of this study predate the infection). Cell type and time point are not known.

The chain couples TRBV18 to TRBJ2-1; 15 bases are shared with TRBD2. In germline, CDR1 is KGHSH, CDR2 LQKENI. The V gene end was trimmed by 3 bases and the J gene end by 0 bases; junction bases not matched to a gene: 3. This CDR3 comprises 18 residues. Here the CDR3 reads CASSPWTSGGVSYNEQFF. The CDR3 DNA reads as TGTGCCAGCTCACCTTGGACTAGCGGGGGGGTCTCCTACAATGAGCAGTTCTTC. The full variable domain, in which reference TRBV18 and TRBJ2-1 provide the parts outside the CDR3, is NAGVMQNPRHLVRRRGQEARLRCSPMKGHSHVYWYRQLPEEGLKFMVYLQKENIIDESGMPKERFSAEFPKEGPSILRIQQVVRGDSAAYFCASSPWTSGGVSYNEQFFGPGTRLTVL.

The V and J genes are TRBV2 and TRBJ2-2; 9 nucleotides match TRBD1. The CDR3 is made up of 14 amino acids. Germline V lookup: CDR1 SNHLY, CDR2 FYNNEI. Germline trimming cut 6 bases from V and 7 bases from J; bases unmatched to any gene: 6. DNA for the CDR3: TGTGCCAGCAGCACAGGGGGCGCGGGCGGGGAGCTGTTTTTT. This encodes CASSTGGAGGELFF. Full variable domain (outside the CDR3, taken from reference TRBV2 and TRBJ2-2): EPEVTQTPSHQVTQMGQEVILRCVPISNHLYFYWYRQILGQKVEFLVSFYNNEISEKSEIFDDQFSVERPDGSNFTLKIRSTKLEDSAMYFCASSTGGAGGELFFGEGSRLTVL.

This sequence joins TRBV5-1 and TRBJ1-2; 7 bases are shared with TRBD1. Losses at the gene ends were 4 bases for V and 4 bases for J; bases not matched to a gene: 10. CDR1 and CDR2 (germline): SGHRS, YFSETQ. The CDR3 runs to 15 residues. In DNA form, the CDR3 reads TGCGCCAGCAGCGTGACAGGGTTGAAGAGCTATGGCTACACCTTC. Translating gives CASSVTGLKSYGYTF. Full variable domain (missing parts from reference TRBV5-1 and TRBJ1-2): KAGVTQTPRYLIKTRGQQVTLSCSPISGHRSVSWYQQTPGQGLQFLFEYFSETQRNKGNFPGRFSGRQFSNSRSEMNVSTLELGDSALYLCASSVTGLKSYGYTFGSGTRLTVV.

The rearrangement uses TRBV19 and TRBJ1-6; the match to TRBD1 covers 9 bases. Germline CDR1 LNHDA, CDR2 SQIVND (reference sequence). The CDR3 has 15 residues. After removal of 2 bases from V and 12 bases from J, the junction contained 8 bases not matched to a gene. CDR3 protein: CASSITSGQGQPLHF. CDR3 in DNA: TGTGCCAGTAGTATAACCTCGGGACAGGGACAACCCCTCCACTTT.

This clonotype was observed at least ten times. This sequence joins TRBV7-2 and TRBJ2-7; TRBD2 matches 11 bases. The CDR3 is 14 residues long. Trimming took 5 bases from V and 2 from J; bases not matched to a gene: 2. From germline, CDR1 is SGHTA and CDR2 FQGNSA. The CDR3 nucleotides read TGTGCCAGCAGCCCTAGCGGGGGGCCCTACGAGCAGTACTTC. This gives the protein CASSPSGGPYEQYF. The full variable domain, in which reference TRBV7-2 and TRBJ2-7 provide the parts outside the CDR3, is GAGVSQSPSNKVTEKGKDVELRCDPISGHTALYWYRQSLGQGLEFLIYFQGNSAPDKSGLPSDRFSAERTGGSVSTLTIQRTQQEDSAVYLCASSPSGGPYEQYFGPGTRLTVT.